This T cell receptor (beta chain) was captured in a study of blood T cell repertoires in COVID-19 (dated by TCRdb to between 2020 and 2021). Background for the entire study: Samples covering the acute and convalescent phases of COVID-19 were provided by collaborators in the United States, Italy and Spain. The material from the prospective study consisted of cDNA or gDNA derived from T cells, B-cell-depleted T cells, or PBMCs. Deeply sampled blood TCRbeta repertoires from subjects exposed to, actively infected with, or recovered from COVID-19 were included in the dataset. The repertoires were released in a freely available public database intended as a resource for research on the immune response to SARS-CoV-2. The samples were drawn from two sources: the first 160 participants of the ongoing ImmuneRACE study, and 1,254 subjects contributed by 6 global collaborators. Nearly every sample came with metadata listing a de-identified subject ID, COVID-19 status, age in years and sex. Where available, HLA class I and class II types were obtained from metadata supplied by the sample provider rather than from assay-based typing.

Study-wide conclusions, independent of this receptor: The amount of clinical and demographic metadata varied by source and participant and was provided uncurated.

TCRbeta CDR3 regions were amplified from genomic DNA using the immunoSEQ Assay, a bias-controlled multiplex PCR. Per the authors' processing: Nucleated cell counts per sample were estimated from amplification of reference gene primers within the assay. Sequence reads were collapsed and filtered to measure the absolute abundance of every unique TCRbeta CDR3 rearrangement. For each sample, productive Simpson clonality was calculated by taking the square root of Simpson's diversity index across productive rearrangements. TCRdb took over this immuneACCESS table, retaining in-frame rearrangements with V and J assigned. Such tables are incomplete; in checked studies, under half of the missing clones stem from an unresolved V gene, and the remainder is unexplained. For V, J and clone size, that table is used; D and trimming come from the DNA. This sample holds about 250,000 clones; 75% to 90% were observed only once. The top ten hold around 0.88% of the sample.

The CDR1 and CDR2 encoded by the germline V gene are MDHEN and SYDVKM. The CDR3 runs 15 residues from the cysteine to the phenylalanine. This entry keeps only the CDR3 DNA: 45 bases, framed from base 1. The junction shows trimming of 5 bases on V and 8 bases on J, and the gene matches do not reach 7 bases of it. The collaborating institutions used their own protocols to collect whole blood in K2EDTA tubes. For TCRbeta analysis, collaborator samples were shipped as frozen whole blood, as isolated PBMCs, or as DNA extracted from either sample type. Note on this clone: Its recognized antigen is unknown. There are no base qualities to consult, and no much larger clone falls within one base.

Sequencing used peripheral blood. The chain is made from TRBV28 and TRBJ2-1; 12 central bases correspond to TRBD2. The sequence came from a man aged 25-40 years with acute or convalescent COVID-19. Read as DNA, the sequence is TGTGCCAGCAGTGTCCTAGCGGGAGGGCTCGATGAGCAGTTCTTC. It translates to CASSVLAGGLDEQFF.